Presented here are 17 T cell receptor beta chains from one specimen sequenced in a study of T-cell memory formation after mild COVID-19. Each CDR3 protein gets one entry after TCRdb re-called the 5' RACE reads with MiXCR. The profile shows fewer than 400,000 distinct CDR3 sequences, roughly 15% of them singletons. Specimen: PBMCs or a T cell subset sorted from them (not recorded which). These receptors came from a man aged 18 to 30 who had mild COVID-19 (a few samples of this study predate the infection). Cell type and time point are not known.

This clonotype turned up a few times. This chain links TRBV20-1 with TRBJ2-7; the D is unclear. The CDR3 spans 14 residues. Between the trimmed V and J ends, which lost 3 bases and 7 bases, there was a span of 19 bases. Germline CDR1 is DFQATT and CDR2 is SNEGSKA (reference sequence). For the CDR3, the DNA is TGCAGTGCTAGCTCTCCGTACTCCCTCTGGGAGCAGTACTTC. It yields the protein CSASSPYSLWEQYF.

This clonotype was seen only a few times. The chain carries TRBV18 and TRBJ1-1; D remains unclear. The germline gives CDR1 KGHSH, CDR2 LQKENI. The V and J ends lost 6 bases and 1 base respectively, with 12 bases between them. CDR3 length: 14 residues. CDR3: CASSPNTKNTEAFF. The CDR3 region has the DNA TGTGCCAGCTCCCCCAACACTAAGAACACTGAAGCTTTCTTT. Full variable domain (outside the CDR3, taken from reference TRBV18 and TRBJ1-1): NAGVMQNPRHLVRRRGQEARLRCSPMKGHSHVYWYRQLPEEGLKFMVYLQKENIIDESGMPKERFSAEFPKEGPSILRIQQVVRGDSAAYFCASSPNTKNTEAFFGQGTRLTVV.

The table lists this clonotype with many counts. The J gene is TRBJ2-6, the V gene TRBV7-3; D ambiguous. V was cut by 9 bases and J by 4 bases, with 10 bases left in between. The CDR3 has 13 amino acids. Germline CDR1 reads SGHTA; CDR2 reads FQGTGA. Here the CDR3 DNA reads TGTGCCAGTGCGTTGGCGGGGGCCAACGTCCTGACTTTC. Protein product: CASALAGANVLTF.

This clonotype was detected only a few times. This chain links TRBV6-1 with TRBJ1-1; D is unclear. The CDR3 length is 16 residues. Trimming took 8 bases from V and 4 from J, leaving 23 bases between them. Germline-derived CDR1 and CDR2 are MNHNS and SASEGT. In DNA, the CDR3 is TGTGCCAGCGTTGACACAGTGACGGGCCCTCGCACTGAAGCTTTCTTT. As protein: CASVDTVTGPRTEAFF.

Only a few counts were recorded for this clonotype. V usage is TRBV29-1 and J usage is TRBJ1-4, with 10 bases identical to TRBD1. This CDR3 contains 15 residues. V lost 6 bases and J lost 6; bases outside the gene matches: 10. Looked up from germline, CDR1 is SQVTM and CDR2 is ANQGSEA. In nucleotides, the CDR3 is TGCAGCGTCGCTGGGGGACAGGGGTATGATGAAAAACTGTTTTTT. It codes for CSVAGGQGYDEKLFF.

This clonotype has at least ten counts. This rearrangement joins TRBV4-2 to TRBJ2-1; 9 bases map to TRBD2. Germline V gene lookup returns CDR1 LGHNA and CDR2 YNFKEQ. V shed 0 bases, J shed 6 bases, and the junction held 6 bases outside the gene matches. The length of the CDR3 is 16 residues. CDR3 sequence reads: CASSQDRAAGGNEQFF. CDR3 DNA: TGTGCCAGCAGCCAAGATCGGGCAGCGGGGGGCAATGAGCAGTTCTTC.

The sample holds a few counts of this clonotype. The chain employs TRBV12-3 or TRBV12-4 and TRBJ2-3; the D gene is possibly TRBD2 (6 bases). The CDR3 is 16 residues long. V was trimmed by 3 bases and J by 3 bases, leaving 16 bases between them. The CDR3 sequence is CASSFRGPGGTDTQYF. As DNA, the CDR3 is TGTGCCAGCAGTTTCAGAGGTCCCGGGGGTACAGATACGCAGTATTTT.

The V call is TRBV20-1, the J call TRBJ2-1; 7 bases fit TRBD2. CDR3 length: 14 residues. Germline-derived CDR1 and CDR2 are DFQATT and SNEGSKA (reference sequence). Losses at the gene ends were 6 bases for V and 7 bases for J; bases not matched to a gene: 12. The CDR3 spells CSASLGGNRNEQFF. CDR3 nucleotide sequence: TGCAGTGCCTCTCTCGGGGGGAACCGAAATGAGCAGTTCTTC.

This clonotype was seen more than once but under ten times. The chain recombines TRBV11-1 with TRBJ2-2, with 8 bases identical to TRBD2. This CDR3 region has 16 residues. The germline V gene encodes CDR1 SGHAT and CDR2 FQDESV (reference sequence). With V trimmed by 5 bases and J by 1 base, 6 bases remained unmatched. Here the CDR3 reads CASSRLLAGNTGELFF. The CDR3 nucleotides are TGTGCCAGCAGCCGGTTGCTAGCGGGGAACACCGGGGAGCTGTTTTTT.

A few counts support this clonotype. This rearrangement joins TRBV6-2 or TRBV6-3 to TRBJ2-7; 7 positions match TRBD2. Unmatched junction bases numbered 6, after V lost 2 bases and J lost 5 bases. The CDR3 extends over 14 amino acids. The germline gives CDR1 MNHEY, CDR2 SVGEGT. The CDR3 is CASSYGLELHEQYV. The DNA for the CDR3 is TGTGCCAGCAGTTACGGACTAGAGCTCCACGAGCAGTACGTC.

This clonotype was detected only a few times. The chain employs TRBV20-1 and TRBJ1-4, with D uncertain. Per germline, CDR1 DFQATT and CDR2 SNEGSKA (reference sequence). V dropped 1 base and J dropped 8 bases, with 17 bases sitting between them. The length of the CDR3 is 15 residues. CDR3 residues: CSARATFARYEKLFF. The CDR3 nucleotides are TGCAGTGCTAGAGCAACCTTTGCCAGATACGAAAAACTGTTTTTT.

The chain carries TRBV6-1 and TRBJ1-6; D possibly corresponds to TRBD1 (5 bases). The V gene's germline CDR1 is MNHNS and CDR2 SASEGT. Trimming left V 0 bases short and J 10 bases short, with 13 bases between. The CDR3 spans 15 residues. The CDR3 region is CASSEARQGRSPLHF. The DNA for the CDR3 is TGTGCCAGCAGTGAAGCGAGGCAGGGACGGTCACCCCTCCACTTT.

This clonotype showed up many times. This chain links TRBV20-1 with TRBJ2-2; D tentatively fits TRBD1 or TRBD2 (5 bases each). The V gene lost 3 bases and the J gene lost 3 bases, with 11 bases spanning the gap. Germline V lookup: CDR1 DFQATT, CDR2 SNEGSKA (reference sequence). This CDR3 is 14 amino acids long. Here the CDR3 DNA reads TGCAGTGCTAGTGAGGGACGGGACACCGGGGAGCTGTTTTTT. Amino acid sequence: CSASEGRDTGELFF.

The rearrangement links TRBV4-3 to TRBJ1-6; weak D call: TRBD1 (6 bases). Germline V lookup: CDR1 LGHNA, CDR2 YSLEER. The ends were cut back, 4 bases at V and 8 bases at J, with 15 bases in the middle. The CDR3 is 15 amino acids. The CDR3: CASSRLREGDSPLHF. In DNA, the CDR3 is TGCGCCAGCAGCCGACTGCGAGAGGGGGATTCACCCCTCCACTTT.

The J gene is TRBJ2-3, the V gene TRBV5-1; D gene unclear. V was pared by 2 bases and J by 0 bases, with 7 bases between. Germline V gene lookup returns CDR1 SGHRS and CDR2 YFSETQ. The CDR3 totals 14 residues. The CDR3 loop reads CASSFDGSTDTQYF. In DNA form, the CDR3 reads TGCGCCAGCAGCTTCGACGGTAGCACAGATACGCAGTATTTT.

In this sample, this clonotype turned up many times. CDR3 coding DNA: TGCGCCAGCAGCCCACTCGAGGGGAAGGGGAACACTGAAGCTTTCTTT. Amino acid sequence: CASSPLEGKGNTEAFF. This rearrangement joins TRBV4-3 to TRBJ1-1; D may be TRBD1 (5 bases). Germline V gene lookup returns CDR1 LGHNA and CDR2 YSLEER. This CDR3 has 16 amino acids. Trimming took off 4 bases at V and 1 base at J, with 16 bases between the two ends.

This clonotype was found a few times. The rearrangement uses TRBV18 and TRBJ2-1, with 8 bases aligning to TRBD2. J gave up 3 bases and V 0 bases, and 4 bases lay outside the gene matches. This CDR3 contains 16 residues. The germline V gene encodes CDR1 KGHSH and CDR2 LQKENI. The CDR3 nucleotides are TGTGCCAGCTCACCACCCTCGGGGGGGGGCTACAATGAGCAGTTCTTC. Translating it yields CASSPPSGGGYNEQFF. The full variable domain, completed using reference TRBV18 and TRBJ2-1, is NAGVMQNPRHLVRRRGQEARLRCSPMKGHSHVYWYRQLPEEGLKFMVYLQKENIIDESGMPKERFSAEFPKEGPSILRIQQVVRGDSAAYFCASSPPSGGGYNEQFFGPGTRLTVL.